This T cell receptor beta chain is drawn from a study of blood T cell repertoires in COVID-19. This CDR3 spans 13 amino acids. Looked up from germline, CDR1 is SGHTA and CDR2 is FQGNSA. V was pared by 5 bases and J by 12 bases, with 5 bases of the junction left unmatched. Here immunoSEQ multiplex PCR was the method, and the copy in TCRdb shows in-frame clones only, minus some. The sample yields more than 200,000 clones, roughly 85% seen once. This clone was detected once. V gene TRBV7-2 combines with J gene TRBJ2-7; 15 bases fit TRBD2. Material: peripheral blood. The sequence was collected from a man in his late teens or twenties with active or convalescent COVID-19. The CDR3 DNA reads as TGTGCCAGCAGCACGGGACTAGCGGGAGGATCGTACTTC. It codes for CASSTGLAGGSYF.